The rows below give T cell receptor beta chains drawn from one sample of a study of blood T cell repertoires in COVID-19. Generated by immunoSEQ multiplex PCR, the TCRdb table keeps only in-frame clones and is missing some. The sample lists fewer than 400,000 clones, around 85% occurring once. The sequenced sample was PBMCs or T cells enriched from blood (not recorded which). Every receptor here comes from a man aged 25-45 years who had recovered from COVID-19. Each CDR3 is given with its conserved first and last residue. D genes are given only for firm matches. Size is stated for part of the rows, as once, few or many counts, or as a class when the clone is expanded.

>TRBJ2-2|TRBV10-2|TRBD2|.
CASSGPSGGWTGELFF
TGCGCCAGCAGCGGCCCCAGCGGGGGGTGGACCGGGGAGCTGTTTTTT
>TRBJ2-3|TRBV29-1|.|.
CSVDPGISTDTQYF
TGCAGCGTTGATCCAGGAATAAGCACAGATACGCAGTATTTT
>TRBJ2-3|TRBV5-1|.|.
CASSLEGRGTDTQYF
TGCGCCAGCAGCTTGGAGGGCAGGGGCACAGATACGCAGTATTTT
>TRBJ2-5|TRBV6-6|TRBD2|.
CASSWTSGGFQETQYF
TGTGCCAGCAGTTGGACTAGCGGGGGCTTCCAAGAGACCCAGTACTTC
>TRBJ1-1|TRBV2|.|.
CASSGRGDGEAFF
TGTGCCAGCAGTGGGCGGGGGGATGGTGAAGCTTTCTTT
>TRBJ1-1|TRBV12-5|TRBD1|.
CASGLGGQAPNTEAFF
TGTGCTAGTGGTTTGGGTGGACAGGCGCCGAACACTGAAGCTTTCTTT
>TRBJ1-2|TRBV11-2|.|few
CASSLTPGGYYGYTF
TGTGCCAGCAGCTTAACCCCCGGCGGCTACTATGGCTACACCTTC
>TRBJ2-2|TRBV7-3|.|once
CASSPGAAGELFF
TGTGCCAGCAGCCCAGGGGCGGCCGGGGAGCTGTTTTTT
>TRBJ1-1|TRBV6-4|TRBD1|.
CASARDRGQGTEAFF
TGTGCCAGCGCCCGGGACAGGGGGCAGGGAACTGAAGCTTTCTTT
>TRBJ1-4|TRBV27|TRBD1|.
CASSFSGQGAYEKLFF
TGTGCCAGCAGTTTTTCGGGGCAGGGGGCTTATGAAAAACTGTTTTTT
>TRBJ2-3|TRBV27|.|.
CASSKQTGDTQYF
TGTGCCAGCAGTAAGCAGACCGGGGATACGCAGTATTTT
>TRBJ1-1|TRBV5-6|.|.
CASSRERESLGNTEAFF
TGTGCCAGCAGCCGAGAACGGGAGTCCCTAGGGAACACTGAAGCTTTCTTT
>TRBJ1-6|TRBV7-2|.|many
CASGGLKGSSPLHF
TGTGCCAGCGGGGGCCTCAAGGGAAGTTCACCCCTCCACTTT
>TRBJ1-2|TRBV13|.|.
CASSLGAGAGGYTF
TGTGCCAGCAGCTTAGGAGCCGGTGCGGGAGGCTACACCTTC
>TRBJ1-3|TRBV2|.|.
CASSESGSPGNTIYF
TGTGCCAGCAGTGAATCGGGATCTCCTGGAAACACCATATATTTT
>TRBJ2-7|TRBV6-5|.|.
CASSYSRPGVSEQYF
TGTGCCAGCAGTTACTCGAGACCGGGGGTAAGCGAGCAGTACTTC
>TRBJ1-1|TRBV7-3|.|.
CASSHLLRVKAEAFF
TGTGCCAGCAGCCACCTTTTGCGGGTTAAGGCTGAAGCTTTCTTT
>TRBJ2-3|TRBV5-5|.|.
CASSLGRLYSTDTQYF
TGTGCCAGCAGCTTGGGCAGGCTCTATAGCACAGATACGCAGTATTTT
>TRBJ2-3|TRBV5-1|TRBD2|.
CASSPGTSSTDTQYF
TGCGCCAGCAGCCCCGGGACTAGTAGCACAGATACGCAGTATTTT
>TRBJ2-1|TRBV19|TRBD2|.
CASSIPRGGNNEQFF
TGTGCCAGTAGTATCCCACGGGGGGGCAACAATGAGCAGTTCTTC
>TRBJ2-5|TRBV4-1|.|few
CASSQDAAGLPPQETQYF
TGCGCCAGCAGCCAAGATGCGGCGGGTTTACCCCCTCAAGAGACCCAGTACTTC
>TRBJ2-1|TRBV27|TRBD2|.
CASASLAGGFGEQFF
TGTGCCAGTGCGTCTTTAGCGGGGGGCTTCGGGGAGCAGTTCTTC
>TRBJ2-5|TRBV7-9|TRBD2|.
CASSFETSGTQYF
TGTGCCAGCAGCTTTGAGACTAGCGGGACCCAGTACTTC
>TRBJ2-7|TRBV29-1|TRBD2|.
CSVDGEGLYEQYF
TGCAGCGTTGACGGGGAGGGACTCTACGAGCAGTACTTC
>TRBJ2-7|TRBV29-1|TRBD1|.
CSVVPSQGAYEQYF
TGCAGCGTTGTTCCGTCACAGGGGGCCTACGAGCAGTACTTC
>TRBJ1-1|TRBV10-2|TRBD1|.
CASSGRTGEPMNTEAFF
TGCGCCAGCAGCGGCAGAACAGGGGAACCGATGAACACTGAAGCTTTCTTT
>TRBJ2-6|TRBV9|.|.
CASSRGGGLSSGANVLTF
TGTGCCAGCAGCCGGGGTGGCGGACTCAGCTCTGGGGCCAACGTCCTGACTTTC
>TRBJ1-2|TRBV30|.|once
CAWRPPRGRGNYGYTF
TGTGCCTGGAGGCCCCCGAGGGGGAGGGGTAACTATGGCTACACCTTC
>TRBJ1-2|TRBV5-4|.|few
CASSQDIYGYTF
TGTGCCAGCAGCCAAGACATCTATGGCTACACCTTC
>TRBJ2-5|TRBV2|TRBD1|once
CASSRDRGKEETQYF
TGTGCCAGCAGTCGGGACAGGGGGAAGGAAGAGACCCAGTACTTC
>TRBJ1-2|TRBV7-9|.|.
CASSFPAPDSQTNYGYTF
TGTGCCAGCAGTTTCCCGGCACCGGACAGCCAGACTAACTATGGCTACACCTTC
>TRBJ1-1|TRBV18|TRBD1|.
CASSPGTGFGNTEAFF
TGTGCCAGCTCACCAGGGACAGGGTTCGGGAACACTGAAGCTTTCTTT
>TRBJ2-1|TRBV5-5|TRBD1|.
CASSLERQGEINEQFF
TGTGCCAGCAGCTTGGAACGACAGGGGGAAATTAATGAGCAGTTCTTC
>TRBJ2-1|TRBV9|TRBD2|.
CASSANPGLAYNEQFF
TGTGCCAGCAGCGCTAACCCGGGACTAGCGTACAATGAGCAGTTCTTC
>TRBJ2-1|TRBV6-5|TRBD1|.
CASSYFPDRGMNEQFF
TGTGCCAGCAGTTACTTCCCGGACAGGGGGATGAATGAGCAGTTCTTC
>TRBJ1-6|TRBV6-5|.|.
CASLKEVNSPLHF
TGTGCCAGTTTAAAGGAGGTTAATTCACCCCTCCACTTT
>TRBJ1-5|TRBV19|TRBD1|.
CASSRQGGQPQHF
TGTGCCAGTAGTAGGCAGGGGGGTCAGCCCCAGCATTTT
>TRBJ1-4|TRBV13|TRBD1|.
CASSITGWDRASDNEKLFF
TGTGCCAGCAGCATCACTGGGTGGGACAGGGCCTCCGATAATGAAAAACTGTTTTTT
>TRBJ2-3|TRBV2|TRBD2|.
CASSGTSGGGTDTQYF
TGTGCCAGCAGTGGGACTAGCGGGGGGGGCACAGATACGCAGTATTTT
>TRBJ1-1|TRBV6-5|.|.
CASSYSKAGRNTEAFF
TGTGCCAGCAGTTACTCGAAGGCGGGCAGGAACACTGAAGCTTTCTTT
>TRBJ1-4|TRBV27|.|.
CASRGSGRNEKLFF
TGTGCCAGCAGGGGTTCCGGGAGGAATGAAAAACTGTTTTTT
>TRBJ1-5|TRBV30|.|.
CAWSVLNQPQHF
TGTGCCTGGAGTGTACTTAATCAGCCCCAGCATTTT
>TRBJ1-1|TRBV6-5|TRBD1|many
CASSYLAGGLNTEAFF
TGTGCCAGCAGTTACTTGGCAGGGGGGCTTAACACTGAAGCTTTCTTT
>TRBJ1-2|TRBV4-3|.|.
CASSQDLGRYTF
TGCGCCAGCAGCCAAGATTTGGGCCGCTACACCTTC
>TRBJ1-1|TRBV5-1|.|.
CASSSRSLNTEAFF
TGCGCCAGCAGCTCCAGGTCCTTGAACACTGAAGCTTTCTTT
>TRBJ2-2|TRBV2|.|once
CASSESLNTGELFF
TGTGCCAGCAGTGAGTCCCTGAACACCGGGGAGCTGTTTTTT
>TRBJ1-2|TRBV25-1|TRBD1|once
CASSDQQGNYGYTF
TGTGCCAGCAGTGACCAACAGGGGAACTATGGCTACACCTTC
>TRBJ2-7|TRBV7-9|.|.
CASRYGGAYEQYF
TGTGCCAGCCGGTACGGGGGTGCCTACGAGCAGTACTTC
>TRBJ2-5|TRBV5-1|TRBD1|.
CASSDHRGRGQETQYF
TGCGCCAGCAGCGACCACAGGGGAAGGGGACAAGAGACCCAGTACTTC
>TRBJ2-1|TRBV14|TRBD2|.
CASSQEAGYYNEQFF
TGTGCCAGCAGCCAAGAAGCGGGGTACTACAATGAGCAGTTCTTC
>TRBJ1-2|TRBV5-4|.|.
CASSRQGFSNYGYTF
TGTGCCAGCAGCCGTCAGGGATTTTCTAACTATGGCTACACCTTC
>TRBJ2-7|TRBV2|TRBD1|.
CASGQGSSYEQYF
TGTGCCAGCGGACAGGGGAGCTCCTACGAGCAGTACTTC
>TRBJ1-1|TRBV7-2|.|.
CASSFVRESTEAFF
TGTGCCAGCAGCTTCGTGAGGGAATCCACTGAAGCTTTCTTT